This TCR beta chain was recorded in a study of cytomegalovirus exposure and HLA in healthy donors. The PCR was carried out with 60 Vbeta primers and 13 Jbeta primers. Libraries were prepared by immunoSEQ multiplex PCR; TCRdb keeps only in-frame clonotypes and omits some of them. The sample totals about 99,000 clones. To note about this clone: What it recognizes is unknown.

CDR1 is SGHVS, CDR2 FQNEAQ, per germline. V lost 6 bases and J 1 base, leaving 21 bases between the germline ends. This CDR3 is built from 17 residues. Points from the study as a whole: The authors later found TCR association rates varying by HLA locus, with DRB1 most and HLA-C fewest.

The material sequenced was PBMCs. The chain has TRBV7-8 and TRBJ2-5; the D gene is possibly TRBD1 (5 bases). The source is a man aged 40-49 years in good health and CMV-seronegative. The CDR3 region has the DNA TGTGCCAGCAGGACAGACTGGGGCGACTCGACCCAAGAGACCCAGTACTTC. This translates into CASRTDWGDSTQETQYF.